This TCR beta chain was sequenced for a study of control samples from healthy donors and cancer patients. Produced via immunoSEQ multiplex PCR; TCRdb's table is partial and in-frame only. This sample has some 41,000 clones, with more than 70% found just once. The CDR3 is 17 amino acids. Trimming pared 5 bases from V and 2 bases from J, leaving 19 bases between. Per germline, CDR1 SGHTA and CDR2 FQGTGA. This chain connects TRBV7-3 to TRBJ1-5; D may be TRBD1 (6 bases). The specimen sequenced was PBMCs. The sequence derives from a woman aged 55-69 years with lung cancer. The CDR3 nucleotides read TGTGCCAGCAGCCCGCTCGGGGGGGCAGGGTGCAATCAGCCCCAGCATTTT. Its protein is CASSPLGGAGCNQPQHF.